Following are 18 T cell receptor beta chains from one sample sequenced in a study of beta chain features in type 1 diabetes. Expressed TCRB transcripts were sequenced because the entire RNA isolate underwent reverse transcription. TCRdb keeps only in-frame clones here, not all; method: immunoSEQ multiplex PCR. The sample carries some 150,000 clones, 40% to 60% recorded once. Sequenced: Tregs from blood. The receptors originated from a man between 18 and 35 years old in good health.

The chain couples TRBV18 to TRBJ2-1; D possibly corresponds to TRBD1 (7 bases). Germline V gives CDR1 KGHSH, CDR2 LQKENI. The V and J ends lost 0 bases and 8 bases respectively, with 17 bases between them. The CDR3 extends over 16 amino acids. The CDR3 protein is CASSPPVGGGFDEQFF. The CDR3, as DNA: TGTGCCAGCTCACCACCGGTCGGAGGGGGCTTCGATGAGCAGTTCTTC.

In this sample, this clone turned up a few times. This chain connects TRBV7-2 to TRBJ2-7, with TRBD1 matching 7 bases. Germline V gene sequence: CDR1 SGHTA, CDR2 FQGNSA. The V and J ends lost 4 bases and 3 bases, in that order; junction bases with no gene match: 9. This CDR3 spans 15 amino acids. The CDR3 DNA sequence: TGTGCCAGCAGCTCCTACGGGACAGCAAACTACGAGCAGTACTTC. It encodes CASSSYGTANYEQYF.

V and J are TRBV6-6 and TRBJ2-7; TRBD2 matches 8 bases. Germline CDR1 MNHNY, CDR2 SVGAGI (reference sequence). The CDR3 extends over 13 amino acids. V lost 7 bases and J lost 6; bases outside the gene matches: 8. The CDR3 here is CASNLAGTVEQYV. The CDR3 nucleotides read TGTGCCAGCAATTTAGCGGGGACGGTCGAGCAGTACGTC.

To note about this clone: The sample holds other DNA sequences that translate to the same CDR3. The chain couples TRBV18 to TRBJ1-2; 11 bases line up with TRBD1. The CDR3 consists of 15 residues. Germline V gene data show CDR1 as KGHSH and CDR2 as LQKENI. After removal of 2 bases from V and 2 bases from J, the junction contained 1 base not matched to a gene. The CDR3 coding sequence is TGTGCCAGCTCACCAGGGACAGGGGGGAACTATGGCTACACCTTC. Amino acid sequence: CASSPGTGGNYGYTF.

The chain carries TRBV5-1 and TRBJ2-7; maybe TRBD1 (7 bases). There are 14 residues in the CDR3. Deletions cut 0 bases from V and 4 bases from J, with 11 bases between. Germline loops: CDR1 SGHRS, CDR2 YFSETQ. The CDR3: CASSLARGDYEQYF. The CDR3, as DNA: TGCGCCAGCAGCTTGGCCAGGGGGGATTACGAGCAGTACTTC.

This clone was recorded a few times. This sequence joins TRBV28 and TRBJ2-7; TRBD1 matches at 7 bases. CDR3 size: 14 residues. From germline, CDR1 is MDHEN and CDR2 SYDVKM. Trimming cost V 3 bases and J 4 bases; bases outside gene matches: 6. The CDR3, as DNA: TGTGCCAGCAGTTTCTCCGGGACAGATTACGAGCAGTACTTC. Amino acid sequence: CASSFSGTDYEQYF.

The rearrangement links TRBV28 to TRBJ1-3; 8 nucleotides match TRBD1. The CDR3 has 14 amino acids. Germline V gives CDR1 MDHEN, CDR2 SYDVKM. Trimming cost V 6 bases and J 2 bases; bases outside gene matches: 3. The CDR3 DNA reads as TGTGCCAGCAGCGGACAGGGCGCTGGAAACACCATATATTTT. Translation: CASSGQGAGNTIYF.

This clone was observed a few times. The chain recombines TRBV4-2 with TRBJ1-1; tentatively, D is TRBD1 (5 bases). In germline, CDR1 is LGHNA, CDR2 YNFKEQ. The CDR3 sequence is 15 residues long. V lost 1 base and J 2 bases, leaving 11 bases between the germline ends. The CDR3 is CASSQADSTNTEAFF. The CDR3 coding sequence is TGTGCCAGCAGCCAAGCCGACAGCACTAACACTGAAGCTTTCTTT.

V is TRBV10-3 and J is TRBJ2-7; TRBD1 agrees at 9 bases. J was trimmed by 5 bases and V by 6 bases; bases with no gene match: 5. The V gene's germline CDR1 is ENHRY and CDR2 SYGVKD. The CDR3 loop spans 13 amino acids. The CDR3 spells CAIRGQGTHEQYF. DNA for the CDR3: TGTGCCATCAGGGGACAGGGAACCCACGAGCAGTACTTC.

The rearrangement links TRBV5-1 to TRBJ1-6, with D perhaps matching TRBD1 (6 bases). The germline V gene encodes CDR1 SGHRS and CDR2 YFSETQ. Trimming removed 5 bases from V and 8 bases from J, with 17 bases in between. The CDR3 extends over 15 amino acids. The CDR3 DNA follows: TGCGCCAGCAGGCGGGGGGCGCTTGGGGATTCACCCCTCCACTTT. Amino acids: CASRRGALGDSPLHF.

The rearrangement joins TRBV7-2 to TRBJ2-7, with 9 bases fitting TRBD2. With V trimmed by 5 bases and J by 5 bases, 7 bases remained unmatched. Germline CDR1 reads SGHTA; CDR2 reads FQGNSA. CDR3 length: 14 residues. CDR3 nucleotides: TGTGCCAGCAGCGCTCCGGGACTAGCTAACGAGCAGTACTTC. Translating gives CASSAPGLANEQYF. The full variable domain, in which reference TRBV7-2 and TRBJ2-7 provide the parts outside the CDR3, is GAGVSQSPSNKVTEKGKDVELRCDPISGHTALYWYRQSLGQGLEFLIYFQGNSAPDKSGLPSDRFSAERTGGSVSTLTIQRTQQEDSAVYLCASSAPGLANEQYFGPGTRLTVT.

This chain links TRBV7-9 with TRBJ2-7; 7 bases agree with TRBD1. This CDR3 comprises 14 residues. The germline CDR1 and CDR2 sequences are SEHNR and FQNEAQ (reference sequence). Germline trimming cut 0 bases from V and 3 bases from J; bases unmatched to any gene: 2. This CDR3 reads CASSLAGQVYEQYF. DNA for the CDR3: TGTGCCAGCAGCTTAGCCGGACAGGTCTACGAGCAGTACTTC.

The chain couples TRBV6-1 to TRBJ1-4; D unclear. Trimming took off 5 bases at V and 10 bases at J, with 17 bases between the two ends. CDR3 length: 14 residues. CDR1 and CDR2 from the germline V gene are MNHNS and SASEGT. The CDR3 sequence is CASSFLRPESKLFF. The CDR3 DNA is TGTGCCAGCAGTTTCTTGAGGCCGGAGTCAAAACTGTTTTTT.

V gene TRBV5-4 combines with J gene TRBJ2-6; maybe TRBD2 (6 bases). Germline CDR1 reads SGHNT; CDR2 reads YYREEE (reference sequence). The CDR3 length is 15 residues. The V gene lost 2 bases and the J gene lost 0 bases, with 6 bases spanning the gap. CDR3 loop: CASSFGGSGANVLTF. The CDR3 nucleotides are TGTGCCAGCAGCTTCGGGGGCTCTGGGGCCAACGTCCTGACTTTC.

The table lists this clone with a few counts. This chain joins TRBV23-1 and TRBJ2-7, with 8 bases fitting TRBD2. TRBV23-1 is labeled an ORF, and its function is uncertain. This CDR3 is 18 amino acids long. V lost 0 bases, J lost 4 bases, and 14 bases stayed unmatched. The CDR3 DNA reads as TGCGCCAGCAGTCAATCGGGAGTCCTCGGGACTAGGATATACGAGCAGTACTTC. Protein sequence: CASSQSGVLGTRIYEQYF.

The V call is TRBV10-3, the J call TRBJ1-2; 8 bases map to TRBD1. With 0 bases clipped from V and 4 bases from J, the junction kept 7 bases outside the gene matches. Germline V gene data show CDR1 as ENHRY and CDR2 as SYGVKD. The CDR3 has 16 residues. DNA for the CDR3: TGTGCCATCAGTGAGTCGAGAACAGGGGGAACCTATGGCTACACCTTC. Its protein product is CAISESRTGGTYGYTF.

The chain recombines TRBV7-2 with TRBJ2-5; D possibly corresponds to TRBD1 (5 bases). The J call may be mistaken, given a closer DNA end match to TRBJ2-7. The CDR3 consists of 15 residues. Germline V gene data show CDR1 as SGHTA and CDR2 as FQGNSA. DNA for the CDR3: TGTGCCAGCAGCTTGGGGCTCCTATCGACCTACGAGCAGTACTTC. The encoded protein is CASSLGLLSTYEQYF.

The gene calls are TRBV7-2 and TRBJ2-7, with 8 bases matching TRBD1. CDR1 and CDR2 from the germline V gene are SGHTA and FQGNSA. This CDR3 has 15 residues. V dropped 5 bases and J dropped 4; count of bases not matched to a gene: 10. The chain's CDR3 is CASSVHRGSYYEQYF. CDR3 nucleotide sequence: TGTGCCAGCAGCGTTCACAGGGGGAGTTATTACGAGCAGTACTTC. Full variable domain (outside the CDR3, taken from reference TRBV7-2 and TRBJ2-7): GAGVSQSPSNKVTEKGKDVELRCDPISGHTALYWYRQSLGQGLEFLIYFQGNSAPDKSGLPSDRFSAERTGGSVSTLTIQRTQQEDSAVYLCASSVHRGSYYEQYFGPGTRLTVT.